These T cell receptor beta chains were read from a single sample in a study of blood T cell repertoires in COVID-19. Profiled with immunoSEQ multiplex PCR; TCRdb holds only in-frame clones, not every one. The profile covers about 72,000 clones, with about 88% appearing a single time and over 8% taken by the ten largest. Source material: peripheral blood. Source of these receptors: a human donor in a cohort sampled during active COVID-19. CDR3s leave out the opening cysteine and the closing phenylalanine or tryptophan.

v_gene: TRBV11-2
CDR3aa: ASSLRDRASYEQY

v_gene: TRBV5-6
CDR3aa: ASSLEVGSGETQY

v_gene: TRBV11-2
CDR3aa: ASSLGGLAGEETQY

v_gene: TRBV5-6
CDR3aa: ASSLSASGYNEQF

v_gene: TRBV14
CDR3aa: ASSQDPGEGRYQETQY

v_gene: TRBV7-9
CDR3aa: ASSPAPGQRQY

v_gene: TRBV27
CDR3aa: ASSLVIGLPQGRETQY

v_gene: TRBV5-4
CDR3aa: ASSLGGSGVYEQY

v_gene: TRBV10-3
CDR3aa: AISEDLGREPQH

v_gene: TRBV27
CDR3aa: ASSPGGSADTQY

v_gene: TRBV3-1/TRBV3-2
CDR3aa: ASSQIKRETQY

v_gene: TRBV4-3
CDR3aa: ASSQQRTGTYEQY

v_gene: TRBV6-2/TRBV6-3
CDR3aa: ASSGTGPNQPQH

v_gene: TRBV14
CDR3aa: ASSQDRGGPGNQPQH

v_gene: TRBV29-1
CDR3aa: SVSPQGLGYT

v_gene: TRBV27
CDR3aa: ASSFGAYEQY

v_gene: TRBV27
CDR3aa: ASSLKGLAGGGYTGELF

v_gene: TRBV6-5
CDR3aa: ASSRGGTGELF

v_gene: TRBV2
CDR3aa: ASSVEGNEKLF

v_gene: TRBV10-3
CDR3aa: AIPTGPSSGANVLT

v_gene: TRBV10-2
CDR3aa: ASSEARGSYEQY

v_gene: TRBV10-3
CDR3aa: AIRRTDRQETQY

v_gene: TRBV19
CDR3aa: ASRDPLVHEAF

v_gene: TRBV5-1
CDR3aa: ASSLNPRSSYEQY

v_gene: TRBV19
CDR3aa: ASSIDAGVREQF

v_gene: TRBV14
CDR3aa: ASSQDSGSGRSSEQF

v_gene: TRBV5-4
CDR3aa: ASSPTSGASTDTQY

v_gene: TRBV2
CDR3aa: ASRWTGDNEQF

v_gene: TRBV4-1
CDR3aa: ASSQATSYEQY

v_gene: TRBV13
CDR3aa: ASSLRGWGEGYGYT

v_gene: TRBV19
CDR3aa: ASSIKTGNSPLH

v_gene: TRBV9
CDR3aa: ASSVGGSDETQY

v_gene: TRBV13
CDR3aa: ASSVAGGEETQY

v_gene: TRBV3-1/TRBV3-2
CDR3aa: ASSRAGTDTQY

v_gene: TRBV7-9
CDR3aa: ASSRSGFYEQY

v_gene: TRBV10-3
CDR3aa: AISEHSGRSDTQY

v_gene: TRBV6-2/TRBV6-3
CDR3aa: ASSYSSEQY

v_gene: TRBV19
CDR3aa: ASSRTSGPYEQY

v_gene: TRBV9
CDR3aa: ASSVTSGINNEQF

v_gene: TRBV3-1/TRBV3-2
CDR3aa: ASSPLVREAYYNEQF

v_gene: TRBV3-1/TRBV3-2
CDR3aa: ASSSSIGGGQPNEKLF

v_gene: TRBV10-3
CDR3aa: AIRTSGRSEQY

v_gene: TRBV15
CDR3aa: ATSRGQGGTEAF